This record covers a single T cell receptor (beta chain). Its target is not known. These data belong to a study of T cell responses to AZD1222 COVID-19 vaccine. The CDR3 covers 12 residues. Trimming removed 3 bases at V and 7 bases at J, with 7 bases between. Per the germline V gene, CDR1 is SGHDN and CDR2 is FVKESK. TCRdb's copy holds only in-frame clones and misses some; the assay was immunoSEQ multiplex PCR. Of 140,000 or so clones in the sample, roughly 86% were seen once. General observations from the study: Most donors were white British and more were female, and clonal diversity was possibly underestimated. Distributed over spike, vaccine-associated CD4 TCRs predominated at 160-218 and 743-854.

V is TRBV14 and J is TRBJ2-1; D unclear. The sequencing here drew on peripheral blood, taken 28 days after the second AZD1222 dose. The source is an adult who received the AZD1222 COVID-19 vaccine. CDR3 in DNA: TGTGCCAGCAGCCAGATCTGGAATGAGCAGTTCTTC. Translation: CASSQIWNEQFF.